This TCR beta chain derives from a study of neoadjuvant nivolumab and ipilimumab in lung cancer. The repertoire was sequenced with immunoSEQ multiplex PCR; TCRdb's copy has only in-frame clones and lacks some. The sample records some 37,000 clones, roughly nine tenths being singletons. CDR3 size: 13 residues. The V end was cut by 6 bases, the J end by 6 bases, with 14 bases between. Germline V gene lookup returns CDR1 MNHEY and CDR2 SMNVEV (reference sequence). Only one count was recorded for this clone. This material consisted of peripheral blood, taken before neoadjuvant nivolumab, alone or with ipilimumab. The chain links TRBV27 to TRBJ1-2, with unresolved D. This clonotype originated in an adult with non-small cell lung cancer. CDR3 loop: CASRPDWADGYTF. CDR3 sequence (DNA): TGTGCCAGCAGACCGGACTGGGCAGATGGCTACACCTTC.